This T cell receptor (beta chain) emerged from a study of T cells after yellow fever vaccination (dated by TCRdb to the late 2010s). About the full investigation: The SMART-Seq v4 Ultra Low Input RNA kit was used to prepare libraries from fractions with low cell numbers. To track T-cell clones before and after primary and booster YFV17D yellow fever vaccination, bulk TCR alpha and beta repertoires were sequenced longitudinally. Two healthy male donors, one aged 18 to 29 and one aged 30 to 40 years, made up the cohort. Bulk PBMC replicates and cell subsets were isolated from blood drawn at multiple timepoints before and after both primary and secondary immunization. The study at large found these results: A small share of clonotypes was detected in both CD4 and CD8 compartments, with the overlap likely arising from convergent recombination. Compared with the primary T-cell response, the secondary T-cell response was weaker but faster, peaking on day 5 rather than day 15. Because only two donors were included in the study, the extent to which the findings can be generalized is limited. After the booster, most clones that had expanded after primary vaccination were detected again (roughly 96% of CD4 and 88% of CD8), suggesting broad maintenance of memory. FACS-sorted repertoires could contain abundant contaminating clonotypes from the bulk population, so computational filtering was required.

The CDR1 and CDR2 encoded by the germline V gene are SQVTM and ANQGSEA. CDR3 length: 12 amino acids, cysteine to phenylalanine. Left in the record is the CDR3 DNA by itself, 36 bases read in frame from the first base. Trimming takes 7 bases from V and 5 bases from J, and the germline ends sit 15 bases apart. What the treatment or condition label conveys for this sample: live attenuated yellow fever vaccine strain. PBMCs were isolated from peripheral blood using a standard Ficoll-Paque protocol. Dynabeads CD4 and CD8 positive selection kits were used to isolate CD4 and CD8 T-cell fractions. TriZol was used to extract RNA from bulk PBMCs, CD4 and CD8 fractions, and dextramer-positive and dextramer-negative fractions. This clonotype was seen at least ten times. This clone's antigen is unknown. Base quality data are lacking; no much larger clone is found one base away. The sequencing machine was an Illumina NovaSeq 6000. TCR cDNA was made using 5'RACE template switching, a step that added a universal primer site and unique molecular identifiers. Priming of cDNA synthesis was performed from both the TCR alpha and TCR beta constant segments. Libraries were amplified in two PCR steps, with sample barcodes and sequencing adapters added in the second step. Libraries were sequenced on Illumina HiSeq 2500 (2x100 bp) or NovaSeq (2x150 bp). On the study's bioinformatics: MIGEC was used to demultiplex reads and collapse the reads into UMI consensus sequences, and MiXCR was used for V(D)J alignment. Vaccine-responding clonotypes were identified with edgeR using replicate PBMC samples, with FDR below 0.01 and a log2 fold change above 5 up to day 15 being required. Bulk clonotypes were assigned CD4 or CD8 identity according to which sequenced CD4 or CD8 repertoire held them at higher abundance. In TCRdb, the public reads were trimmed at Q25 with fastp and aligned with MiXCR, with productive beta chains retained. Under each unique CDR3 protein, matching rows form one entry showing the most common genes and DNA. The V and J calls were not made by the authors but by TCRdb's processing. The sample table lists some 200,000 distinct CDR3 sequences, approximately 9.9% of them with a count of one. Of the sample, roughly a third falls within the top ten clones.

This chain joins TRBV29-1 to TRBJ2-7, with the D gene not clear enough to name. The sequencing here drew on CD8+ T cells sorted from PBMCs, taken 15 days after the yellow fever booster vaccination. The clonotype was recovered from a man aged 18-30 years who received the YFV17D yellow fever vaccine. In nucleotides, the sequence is TGCAGCGCTAACTCAGGTACCAACGAGCAGTACTTC. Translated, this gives CSANSGTNEQYF.